The next 26 T cell receptor beta chains were all read from a single sample in a study of blood T cells in healthy people across ages. It was with a sample-barcoded 5' primer and a J-beta primer mix that a second PCR of about 6 to 12 cycles was run. TCRdb analysed the 5' RACE reads with MiXCR anew, one entry per CDR3 protein. The sample yields about 1.8 million distinct CDR3 sequences, 49% seen once. The specimen was blood. The receptors derive from a woman aged 40 to 49 in good health.

This sequence joins TRBV20-1 and TRBJ2-7, with a tentative D call TRBD2 (6 bases). V was trimmed by 6 bases and J by 1 base, leaving 19 bases between them. CDR3 length equals 15 residues. Germline CDR1 DFQATT, CDR2 SNEGSKA (reference sequence). In DNA, the CDR3 is TGCAGTGCGAGGTGGCGGGGCAGAGCGTCCTACGAGCAGTACTTC. Protein: CSARWRGRASYEQYF.

This clonotype came up a few times. The chain couples TRBV11-1 to TRBJ2-3; D not certain. Germline CDR1 SGHAT, CDR2 FQDESV (reference sequence). Trimming removed 5 bases at V and 6 bases at J, with 12 bases between. The CDR3 has 13 residues. CDR3 in amino acids: CASSTEPQDTQYF. The CDR3 nucleotides read TGTGCCAGCAGCACAGAGCCCCAGGATACGCAGTATTTT.

The sample holds a few counts of this clonotype. The rearrangement uses TRBV7-3 and TRBJ2-5; D is unclear. CDR3 length: 13 amino acids. Germline V gene lookup returns CDR1 SGHTA and CDR2 FQGTGA. With 3 bases removed from V and 4 bases from J, the gap between germline ends came to 9 bases. The CDR3 region has the DNA TGTGCCAGCAGCTTCGGCGAGCGAGAGACCCAGTACTTC. Encoded protein: CASSFGERETQYF.

The chain couples TRBV20-1 to TRBJ1-5; 8 nucleotides agree with TRBD1. V trimming: 3 bases; J trimming: 1 base; junction bases outside the gene matches: 5. The germline V gene has CDR1 DFQATT and CDR2 SNEGSKA (reference sequence). The CDR3 loop spans 15 amino acids. CDR3 DNA sequence: TGCAGTGCTAGGACAGGGGTAGTAAGCAATCAGCCCCAGCATTTT. This codes for CSARTGVVSNQPQHF.

J is TRBJ1-2 and V is TRBV5-1; weak D call: TRBD1 (5 bases). This CDR3 has 15 amino acids. In germline, CDR1 is SGHRS, CDR2 YFSETQ. The V gene lost 3 bases and the J gene lost 8 bases, with 20 bases spanning the gap. This CDR3 reads CASSSAGNGYLGYTF. CDR3 sequence (DNA): TGCGCCAGCAGCTCGGCAGGGAACGGCTATTTAGGCTACACCTTC.

This chain connects TRBV29-1 to TRBJ1-2; D ambiguous. Germline CDR1 is SQVTM and CDR2 is ANQGSEA. CDR3 length: 13 residues. V was clipped by 5 bases and J by 2 bases, with 12 bases between them. The CDR3 DNA is TGCAGCGTTACCTCAAATGTAAACTATGGCTACACCTTC. This gives the protein CSVTSNVNYGYTF.

V is TRBV7-9 and J is TRBJ1-6; tentatively, D is TRBD1 (5 bases). This CDR3 has 14 amino acids. Trimming removed 5 bases from V and 5 bases from J, with 10 bases in between. Germline values: CDR1 SEHNR, CDR2 FQNEAQ (reference sequence). CDR3 in amino acids: CASSVEQDNSPLHF. CDR3 sequence (DNA): TGTGCCAGCAGCGTAGAACAGGATAATTCACCCCTCCACTTT. Looking up the rest from reference TRBV7-9 and TRBJ1-6 gives the full variable domain: DTGVSQNPRHKITKRGQNVTFRCDPISEHNRLYWYRQTLGQGPEFLTYFQNEAQLEKSRLLSDRFSAERPKGSFSTLEIQRTEQGDSAMYLCASSVEQDNSPLHFGNGTRLTVT.

A word on this clonotype: Sequence at one end of the junction differs from germline and may be a read error. V usage is TRBV6-5 and J usage is TRBJ1-6; TRBD1 aligns across 9 bases. CDR3 length: 15 amino acids. Germline CDR1 reads MNHEY; CDR2 reads SVGAGI. The CDR3 spells CVSSLDRGRSSPLHF. CDR3 DNA sequence: TGTGTCAGCAGCCTGGACAGGGGAAGAAGTTCACCCCTCCACTTT.

The genes are TRBV6-4 and TRBJ2-5, with TRBD2 matching 8 bases. J was trimmed by 11 bases and V by 5 bases; bases with no gene match: 16. Per the germline V gene, CDR1 is MRHNA and CDR2 is SNTAGT. This CDR3 spans 15 amino acids. CDR3 region: CASSPSGSWQKEQYF. CDR3 bases: TGTGCCAGCAGTCCTAGCGGGTCCTGGCAAAAGGAGCAGTACTTC.

This chain joins TRBV25-1 and TRBJ2-7; 8 bases align to TRBD1. The CDR3 spans 15 residues. The V gene end was trimmed by 1 base and the J gene end by 5 bases; junction bases not matched to a gene: 7. Germline values: CDR1 MGHDK, CDR2 SYGVNS. DNA of the CDR3: TGTGCCAGCAGTGAATGGGAGACAGGGGTCGACGAGCAGTACTTC. It is translated as CASSEWETGVDEQYF.

CDR3 DNA sequence: TGCAGTGCTAGCGGTCAGGGGGCGAACGAGCAGTACTTC. Residues: CSASGQGANEQYF. This chain joins TRBV20-1 and TRBJ2-5, with 8 bases fitting TRBD1. The closer fit of TRBJ2-7 to the DNA end suggests the J call may be wrong. This CDR3 is 13 amino acids long. In germline, CDR1 is DFQATT, CDR2 SNEGSKA (reference sequence).

This clonotype was recorded a few times. The chain recombines TRBV27 with TRBJ2-3; 9 positions agree with TRBD2. CDR3 size: 15 residues. Germline CDR1 and CDR2: MNHEY and SMNVEV (reference sequence). The V and J ends lost 9 bases and 4 bases, in that order; junction bases with no gene match: 11. CDR3 DNA: TGTGCCAGAGGTGCGGCGGGGGGGGAAGCAGATACGCAGTATTTT. It codes for CARGAAGGEADTQYF.

Comment on this clonotype: A much larger clone is a single base away; this may be a read error. This chain joins TRBV7-2 and TRBJ2-5; 9 bases match TRBD1. The CDR3 length is 15 residues. CDR1 SGHTA and CDR2 FQGNSA come from the germline V gene. The CDR3 loop reads CASSFRDRDQEAQYF. The CDR3 coding sequence is TGTGCCAGCAGCTTCCGGGACAGGGACCAAGAGGCCCAGTACTTC.

The chain has TRBV12-3 or TRBV12-4 and TRBJ2-1; 7 nucleotides line up with TRBD1. The CDR3 has 17 amino acids. V lost 6 bases and J lost 7; bases outside the gene matches: 18. CDR3 residues: CASSSVGKGAARNEQFF. CDR3 DNA sequence: TGTGCCAGCAGCTCGGTCGGTAAGGGGGCCGCTAGGAATGAGCAGTTCTTC.

The genes are TRBV6-6 and TRBJ2-4; D possibly corresponds to TRBD1 (6 bases). The J call is doubtful: the DNA matches TRBJ2-5 better. The CDR3 totals 14 residues. Germline lookup yields CDR1 MNHNY and CDR2 SVGAGI (reference sequence). CDR3 protein: CASTNRVRQETQYF. CDR3 in DNA: TGTGCCAGTACAAACAGGGTCCGACAAGAGACCCAGTACTTC.

With regard to this clonotype: One end of the junction varies from germline; a read error may be responsible. The V and J genes are TRBV5-1 and TRBJ1-2; TRBD1 matches 7 bases. The CDR3 has 14 residues. CDR1 and CDR2 (germline): SGHRS, YFSETQ. CDR3 in amino acids: CASSLGRGDYGYTF. The CDR3 DNA follows: TGTGCCAGCAGTTTGGGCAGGGGGGACTATGGCTACACCTTC.

The chain is built from TRBV24-1 and TRBJ2-1, with unresolved D. The V and J ends lost 5 bases and 4 bases respectively, with 8 bases between them. Germline CDR1 KGHDR, CDR2 SFDVKD. The CDR3 runs to 13 residues. DNA of the CDR3: TGTGCCACCAGTGGGGAACGGTACAATGAGCAGTTCTTC. Its protein product is CATSGERYNEQFF.

This clonotype has only a few counts. The V gene is TRBV10-3, the J gene TRBJ2-5, with a tentative D call TRBD1 (5 bases). Germline CDR1 is ENHRY and CDR2 is SYGVKD. CDR3 length equals 13 residues. Trimming pared 4 bases from V and 4 bases from J, leaving 10 bases between. The CDR3 loop reads CAISAGQGETQYF. The CDR3 coding sequence is TGTGCCATCAGTGCAGGGCAGGGAGAGACCCAGTACTTC.

The V and J genes are TRBV7-2 and TRBJ2-5, with 12 bases fitting TRBD2. This CDR3 is 16 amino acids long. V lost 4 bases and J lost 11; bases outside the gene matches: 14. The germline V gene encodes CDR1 SGHTA and CDR2 FQGNSA. CDR3 loop: CASSSGLAGIKYKQYF. The CDR3 DNA reads as TGTGCCAGCAGCTCCGGACTAGCGGGGATAAAATACAAGCAGTACTTC.

The chain links TRBV5-5 to TRBJ2-7, with 11 nucleotides matching TRBD2. Germline lookup yields CDR1 SGHKS and CDR2 YYEKEE (reference sequence). This CDR3 has 17 residues. The V gene end was trimmed by 3 bases and the J gene end by 7 bases; junction bases not matched to a gene: 15. This CDR3 reads CASSSWTSGPQYDEQYF. CDR3 DNA sequence: TGTGCCAGCAGCTCCTGGACTAGCGGGCCCCAGTATGATGAGCAGTACTTC. The whole variable domain, remainder taken from reference TRBV5-5 and TRBJ2-7, is DAGVTQSPTHLIKTRGQQVTLRCSPISGHKSVSWYQQVLGQGPQFIFQYYEKEERGRGNFPDRFSARQFPNYSSELNVNALLLGDSALYLCASSSWTSGPQYDEQYFGPGTRLTVT.

The chain uses TRBV4-2 and TRBJ2-1; unclear D gene. Germline CDR1 reads LGHNA; CDR2 reads YNFKEQ. CDR3 length equals 15 residues. Trimming pared 6 bases from V and 5 bases from J, leaving 17 bases between. The CDR3 sequence: CASRLNSISNNEQFF. The CDR3, as DNA: TGTGCCAGCAGGCTTAATTCCATCAGTAACAATGAGCAGTTCTTC.

V usage is TRBV5-6 and J usage is TRBJ2-7; D tentatively reads TRBD1 or TRBD2 (6 bases each). V was pared by 4 bases and J by 1 base, with 15 bases between. The CDR3 extends over 15 amino acids. Germline values: CDR1 SGHDT, CDR2 YYEEEE. CDR3 coding DNA: TGTGCCAGCAGCGTCACGGGGGCCCCGTCCTACGAGCAGTACTTC. Encoded protein: CASSVTGAPSYEQYF.

The V gene is TRBV11-2, the J gene TRBJ2-3, with D possibly being TRBD1 (6 bases). Germline-derived CDR1 and CDR2 are SGHAT and FQNNGV. The V gene lost 5 bases and the J gene lost 0 bases, with 15 bases spanning the gap. This CDR3 is 16 amino acids long. This CDR3 is CASSSLPDRSTDTQYF. In nucleotides, the CDR3 is TGTGCCAGCAGCAGCCTCCCCGACAGGAGCACAGATACGCAGTATTTT.

Only a few counts were recorded for this clonotype. V is TRBV10-3 and J is TRBJ1-2; tentatively, D is TRBD1 (5 bases). CDR3 length: 13 residues. The V end lost 10 bases, the J end lost 0 bases, and 12 bases lay between the germline ends. CDR1 and CDR2 (germline): ENHRY, SYGVKD. The DNA for the CDR3 is TGTGCCACTGAAGGGACTACTAACTATGGCTACACCTTC. Its translation is CATEGTTNYGYTF.

The rearrangement uses TRBV4-3 and TRBJ1-2, with 10 bases fitting TRBD1. Germline-derived CDR1 and CDR2 are LGHNA and YSLEER. The CDR3 has 17 amino acids. V lost 0 bases and J lost 4; bases outside the gene matches: 8. For the CDR3, the DNA is TGCGCCAGCAGCCAAGATACCTCGGGACAGGGGTTCTATGGCTACACCTTC. This codes for CASSQDTSGQGFYGYTF.

The CDR3 region has the DNA TGTGCCAGCAGTTATATAGGGCGAGCAGGTCGGCCCCAGCATTTT. The encoded protein is CASSYIGRAGRPQHF. This sequence joins TRBV6-6 and TRBJ1-5; no definite D call. The CDR3 is 15 amino acids. Trimming stripped 3 bases from V and 9 bases from J, with 18 bases between. Per the germline V gene, CDR1 is MNHNY and CDR2 is SVGAGI (reference sequence).